This T cell receptor (beta chain) appears in the sequencing data of a study of beta chain features in type 1 diabetes. It was via CD45RO/CCR7/CD25/CD127/CD95/CD27 that CD4+ naive, central memory, regulatory and stem cell-like memory cells were sorted. Trimming took off 6 bases at V and 1 base at J, with 10 bases between the two ends. Germline V gene data show CDR1 as SGDLS and CDR2 as YYNGEE. The CDR3 spans 14 residues. Notes on the study in general: A pattern of fewer insertions and more deletions at VDJ junctions was seen in type 1 diabetes patients. Moderate yet significant TCRB CDR3 shortening was seen in Type 1 diabetes patients in all four CD4+ subsets.

Points on this clone: Its antigen remains unidentified.

Expressed TCRB transcripts were sequenced because the isolated RNA had all been reverse transcribed beforehand. The repertoire was sequenced with immunoSEQ multiplex PCR; TCRdb's copy has only in-frame clones and lacks some. The repertoire holds around 160,000 clones, with over 55% as singletons. The sequencing sample was made of naive CD4+ T cells from blood. This chain connects TRBV9 to TRBJ2-2; D is unresolved. This TCR was sampled from a man aged 25-40 years with type 1 diabetes. In nucleotides, the CDR3 is TGTGCCAGCACCAAAACGGGGAACACCGGGGAGCTGTTTTTT. This sequence encodes CASTKTGNTGELFF. Full variable domain (rest looked up from reference TRBV9 and TRBJ2-2): DSGVTQTPKHLITATGQRVTLRCSPRSGDLSVYWYQQSLDQGLQFLIQYYNGEERAKGNILERFSAQQFPDLHSELNLSSLELGDSALYFCASTKTGNTGELFFGEGSRLTVL.